These 28 T cell receptor beta chains came from one sample sequenced in a study of blood T cell repertoires in COVID-19. Sequencing used immunoSEQ multiplex PCR; TCRdb keeps in-frame clones, though not all of them. The sample consists of about 260,000 clones, approximately 90% of them appearing once. Sample: PBMCs or T cells enriched from blood (not recorded which). These receptors originate from a woman aged 45-65 years who had recovered from COVID-19.

Details on this clone: Other nucleotide sequences in the sample specify the same CDR3. The J gene is TRBJ1-1, the V gene TRBV7-2; TRBD1 agrees at 7 bases. This CDR3 comprises 14 residues. The trim removed 4 bases at V and 1 base at J, leaving 3 bases unmatched. The germline gives CDR1 SGHTA, CDR2 FQGNSA. The CDR3 nucleotides read TGTGCCAGCAGCTCCCAGGGGGGGAACACTGAAGCTTTCTTT. Amino acid sequence: CASSSQGGNTEAFF.

This clone was recorded once. The chain joins TRBV28 to TRBJ2-5, with unresolved D. This CDR3 region has 13 residues. Trimming took off 5 bases at V and 5 bases at J, with 12 bases between the two ends. Germline V gene data show CDR1 as MDHEN and CDR2 as SYDVKM. CDR3 DNA sequence: TGTGCCAGCAGTGACGGGTCTCGGGAGACCCAGTACTTC. This codes for CASSDGSRETQYF. The variable domain in full, with the rest retrieved from reference TRBV28 and TRBJ2-5, is DVKVTQSSRYLVKRTGEKVFLECVQDMDHENMFWYRQDPGLGLRLIYFSYDVKMKEKGDIPEGYSVSREKKERFSLILESASTNQTSMYLCASSDGSRETQYFGPGTRLLVL.

V usage is TRBV18 and J usage is TRBJ1-2, with D unclear. V lost 3 bases and J 5 bases, leaving 16 bases between the germline ends. CDR1 is KGHSH, CDR2 LQKENI, per germline. The CDR3 is 15 amino acids. CDR3 sequence: CASSPSAPPSYGYTF. The CDR3 coding sequence is TGTGCCAGCTCACCGAGCGCTCCACCTTCATATGGCTACACCTTC.

The genes are TRBV19 and TRBJ1-1, with a possible D match to TRBD1 (5 bases). Germline-derived CDR1 and CDR2 are LNHDA and SQIVND (reference sequence). The V and J ends lost 5 bases and 6 bases respectively, with 22 bases between them. The CDR3 is 16 amino acids. The CDR3 loop is CASSGGVGRVGAEAFF. DNA for the CDR3: TGTGCCAGTAGTGGAGGGGTCGGGAGGGTTGGCGCTGAAGCTTTCTTT.

The genes are TRBV5-6 and TRBJ1-1, with TRBD1 as a possible D gene (5 bases). The V gene's germline CDR1 is SGHDT and CDR2 YYEEEE. The V end lost 0 bases, the J end lost 2 bases, and 14 bases lay between the germline ends. The CDR3 is 16 residues long. DNA of the CDR3: TGTGCCAGCAGCTTGGAAATCGGACAACTTAACACTGAAGCTTTCTTT. Translation gives CASSLEIGQLNTEAFF.

Concerning this clone: The DNA is left out, because the CDR3 cannot be placed on it with certainty; the CDR3 is given as TCRdb lists it. The chain links TRBV28 to TRBJ1-3; the table names TRBD1, a call not compared with the DNA. With termini counted, the CDR3 has 19 amino acids. Germline CDR1 reads MDHEN; CDR2 reads SYDVKM. CDR3 loop: CASSFGPGDALYSGNTIYF.

The V and J genes are TRBV29-1 and TRBJ2-1; TRBD2 agrees at 10 bases. The CDR3 loop spans 12 amino acids. V trimming: 5 bases; J trimming: 10 bases; junction bases outside the gene matches: 5. In germline, CDR1 is SQVTM, CDR2 ANQGSEA. DNA of the CDR3: TGCAGCGTTAGCGGGAGGGCTTGGGAGCAGTTCTTC. This translates into CSVSGRAWEQFF.

The chain carries TRBV13 and TRBJ2-2; TRBD2 matches at 9 bases. This CDR3 has 17 amino acids. Germline V gene data show CDR1 as PRHDT and CDR2 as FYEKMQ (reference sequence). J gave up 2 bases and V 3 bases, and 7 bases lay outside the gene matches. For the CDR3, the DNA is TGTGCCAGCAGCTTGCCGCCGACTAGCGGCAACACCGGGGAGCTGTTTTTT. It codes for CASSLPPTSGNTGELFF.

The chain joins TRBV6-2 or TRBV6-3 to TRBJ2-3; 9 bases line up with TRBD2. The CDR3 extends over 17 amino acids. V trimming: 0 bases; J trimming: 1 base; junction bases outside the gene matches: 5. CDR1 is MNHEY and CDR2 is SVGEGT in the germline V gene. The CDR3 here is CASSYSLAGRGTDTQYF. The DNA for the CDR3 is TGTGCCAGCAGTTACTCGCTAGCGGGAAGAGGCACAGATACGCAGTATTTT.

The chain links TRBV5-1 to TRBJ2-3; 12 positions match TRBD2. J was trimmed by 10 bases and V by 4 bases; bases with no gene match: 13. In germline, CDR1 is SGHRS, CDR2 YFSETQ. The CDR3 spans 16 residues. The CDR3 is CASSPGLAGMYGSQYF. The CDR3 nucleotides read TGCGCCAGCAGCCCAGGACTAGCGGGAATGTACGGGTCGCAGTATTTT.

This clone has only a few counts. The chain joins TRBV28 to TRBJ1-1; 7 bases line up with TRBD1. The CDR3 has 13 amino acids. The V gene's germline CDR1 is MDHEN and CDR2 SYDVKM. After removal of 8 bases from V and 2 bases from J, the junction contained 5 bases not matched to a gene. The CDR3 region is CASQGGLNTEAFF. For the CDR3, the DNA is TGTGCCAGCCAAGGGGGCCTTAACACTGAAGCTTTCTTT.

This clone appeared a single time. The chain uses TRBV11-2 and TRBJ2-1, with D possibly being TRBD2 (5 bases). The V and J ends lost 1 base and 15 bases respectively, with 25 bases between them. Germline V gives CDR1 SGHAT, CDR2 FQNNGV. The CDR3 loop spans 16 amino acids. Here the CDR3 DNA reads TGTGCCAGCAGCTTAGTACCGCAGCGAGGGCCTACCCCTCGGTTCTTC. Its protein product is CASSLVPQRGPTPRFF.

The rearrangement joins TRBV9 to TRBJ2-2; TRBD2 agrees at 12 bases. V was clipped by 3 bases and J by 7 bases; unmatched bases: 7. The CDR3 has 16 amino acids. Germline V gene data show CDR1 as SGDLS and CDR2 as YYNGEE. The CDR3 sequence: CASSAGLAGYSGELFF. Written as DNA, the CDR3 is TGTGCCAGCAGCGCGGGACTAGCGGGCTATAGCGGGGAGCTGTTTTTT. Complete variable domain (other parts from reference TRBV9 and TRBJ2-2): DSGVTQTPKHLITATGQRVTLRCSPRSGDLSVYWYQQSLDQGLQFLIQYYNGEERAKGNILERFSAQQFPDLHSELNLSSLELGDSALYFCASSAGLAGYSGELFFGEGSRLTVL.

The genes are TRBV28 and TRBJ2-7, with 7 bases identical to TRBD1. V shed 6 bases and J 3 bases; nucleotides not matched to a gene: 8. Germline assignment: CDR1 MDHEN and CDR2 SYDVKM. The length of the CDR3 is 14 residues. The CDR3 coding sequence is TGTGCCAGCAGGTTCCGGGACAGAATCTACGAGCAGTACTTC. This codes for CASRFRDRIYEQYF. Full variable domain (remainder filled in from reference TRBV28 and TRBJ2-7): DVKVTQSSRYLVKRTGEKVFLECVQDMDHENMFWYRQDPGLGLRLIYFSYDVKMKEKGDIPEGYSVSREKKERFSLILESASTNQTSMYLCASRFRDRIYEQYFGPGTRLTVT.

This clone was detected only once. The chain is built from TRBV7-6 and TRBJ2-1; TRBD2 matches 7 bases. Germline trimming cut 4 bases from V and 4 bases from J; bases unmatched to any gene: 7. Germline V gene lookup returns CDR1 SGHVS and CDR2 FNYEAQ. The CDR3 contains 15 residues. CDR3 loop: CASSWGGTVYNEQFF. In DNA form, the CDR3 reads TGTGCCAGCAGCTGGGGGGGGACGGTGTACAATGAGCAGTTCTTC.

This rearrangement joins TRBV2 to TRBJ1-1; D remains ambiguous. Germline V gene sequence: CDR1 SNHLY, CDR2 FYNNEI. The CDR3 consists of 13 residues. V was pared by 3 bases and J by 6 bases, with 11 bases between. The DNA of the CDR3 is TGTGCCAGCAGTGACGGTTTGGGAGCTGAAGCTTTCTTT. It translates to CASSDGLGAEAFF. Complete variable domain (other parts from reference TRBV2 and TRBJ1-1): EPEVTQTPSHQVTQMGQEVILRCVPISNHLYFYWYRQILGQKVEFLVSFYNNEISEKSEIFDDQFSVERPDGSNFTLKIRSTKLEDSAMYFCASSDGLGAEAFFGQGTRLTVV.

CDR3 in amino acids: CASSATLAARTDTQYF. DNA of the CDR3: TGTGCCAGCAGCGCAACACTAGCAGCGAGGACAGATACGCAGTATTTT. V is TRBV3-1 (or the pseudogene TRBV3-2) and J is TRBJ2-3, with a weak D call TRBD2 (6 bases). Germline CDR1 is LGHDT and CDR2 is YNNKEL (reference sequence). The CDR3 loop spans 16 amino acids. Trimming removed 5 bases at V and 3 bases at J, with 18 bases between.

The chain couples TRBV2 to TRBJ1-1; the D gene is possibly TRBD1 (5 bases). Looked up from germline, CDR1 is SNHLY and CDR2 is FYNNEI. The CDR3 contains 15 residues. The V and J ends lost 4 bases and 0 bases respectively, with 12 bases between them. Here the CDR3 reads CASSGGRIMNTEAFF. The CDR3 nucleotides read TGTGCCAGCAGTGGGGGCCGCATCATGAACACTGAAGCTTTCTTT. Full variable domain (outside the CDR3, taken from reference TRBV2 and TRBJ1-1): EPEVTQTPSHQVTQMGQEVILRCVPISNHLYFYWYRQILGQKVEFLVSFYNNEISEKSEIFDDQFSVERPDGSNFTLKIRSTKLEDSAMYFCASSGGRIMNTEAFFGQGTRLTVV.

The CDR3 bases are TGTGCCAGCAGTCGGACAGGGAAGGGCCAGCCCCAGCATTTT. Its protein is CASSRTGKGQPQHF. V gene TRBV28 combines with J gene TRBJ1-5; TRBD1 matches 8 bases. This CDR3 is 14 amino acids long. V lost 5 bases and J lost 7; bases outside the gene matches: 7. CDR1 and CDR2 (germline): MDHEN, SYDVKM.

This chain connects TRBV28 to TRBJ1-2; 9 bases fit TRBD1. Trimming cost V 6 bases and J 8 bases; bases outside gene matches: 10. From germline, CDR1 is MDHEN and CDR2 SYDVKM. This CDR3 comprises 14 residues. DNA of the CDR3: TGTGCCAGCAGCCGGGACAGGGTTGCACGCGGCTACACCTTC. Translated, it gives CASSRDRVARGYTF.

The V call is TRBV6-6, the J call TRBJ1-4, with 7 bases identical to TRBD1. CDR3 length: 15 residues. CDR1 and CDR2 from the germline V gene are MNHNY and SVGAGI (reference sequence). V gave up 4 bases and J gave up 5 bases; unmatched junction bases: 7. CDR3 region: CASSFRQGLNEKLFF. The CDR3 DNA is TGTGCCAGCAGTTTCCGACAGGGCCTAAATGAAAAACTGTTTTTT.

The chain employs TRBV28 and TRBJ1-5, with D maybe TRBD1 (6 bases). V lost 2 bases and J lost 7, with 9 bases in between. This CDR3 spans 13 amino acids. Germline V CDR1 and CDR2: MDHEN, SYDVKM. CDR3 amino acids: CASSLAQGQPQHF. CDR3 DNA sequence: TGTGCCAGCAGTTTAGCACAGGGACAGCCCCAGCATTTT.

V usage is TRBV29-1 and J usage is TRBJ2-1; a possible D gene is TRBD2 (6 bases). The ends were cut back, 3 bases at V and 7 bases at J, with 10 bases in the middle. The CDR3 consists of 12 residues. Germline V gene sequence: CDR1 SQVTM, CDR2 ANQGSEA. Here the CDR3 reads CSVEEGWNEQFF. CDR3 DNA sequence: TGCAGCGTTGAGGAGGGCTGGAATGAGCAGTTCTTC.

The chain combines TRBV30 with TRBJ1-6, with 9 bases aligning to TRBD1. CDR3 length: 15 amino acids. Trimming took 3 bases from V and 4 from J; bases not matched to a gene: 4. The germline gives CDR1 GTSNPN, CDR2 SVGIG (reference sequence). The CDR3, as DNA: TGTGCCTGGAGAAGTGGGACAGGGTATAATTCACCCCTCCACTTT. Protein product: CAWRSGTGYNSPLHF.

The V and J genes are TRBV28 and TRBJ2-1, with 7 bases fitting TRBD2. Germline-derived CDR1 and CDR2 are MDHEN and SYDVKM. The CDR3 is 15 residues long. V dropped 3 bases and J dropped 4; count of bases not matched to a gene: 6. CDR3 sequence reads: CASSFRGSGYNEQFF. Written as DNA, the CDR3 is TGTGCCAGCAGTTTTCGCGGGAGTGGGTACAATGAGCAGTTCTTC.

This chain connects TRBV3-1 (or the pseudogene TRBV3-2) to TRBJ1-6; D not resolved. Deletions cut 1 base from V and 14 bases from J, with 18 bases between. Germline loops: CDR1 LGHDT, CDR2 YNNKEL (reference sequence). CDR3 length: 15 residues. The CDR3 here is CASSQGPQAPSALHF. The CDR3 DNA sequence: TGTGCCAGCAGCCAAGGGCCCCAGGCGCCGTCGGCCCTCCACTTT.

V gene TRBV20-1 combines with J gene TRBJ2-2; 8 bases agree with TRBD2. This CDR3 is 14 amino acids long. The V and J ends lost 3 bases and 3 bases, in that order; junction bases with no gene match: 3. Germline V gene sequence: CDR1 DFQATT, CDR2 SNEGSKA (reference sequence). Here the CDR3 reads CSASSGLDTGELFF. The CDR3 DNA reads TGCAGTGCTAGTTCGGGACTAGACACCGGGGAGCTGTTTTTT.

This clone was recorded many times. V usage is TRBV11-3 and J usage is TRBJ2-2, with D perhaps TRBD1 (6 bases). The CDR3 loop spans 12 amino acids. Germline CDR1 SGHNT, CDR2 YENEEA. Trimming removed 5 bases at V and 9 bases at J, with 10 bases between. DNA for the CDR3: TGTGCCAGCAGCCTACAGGGCCGGGAGCTGTTTTTT. Its protein is CASSLQGRELFF.